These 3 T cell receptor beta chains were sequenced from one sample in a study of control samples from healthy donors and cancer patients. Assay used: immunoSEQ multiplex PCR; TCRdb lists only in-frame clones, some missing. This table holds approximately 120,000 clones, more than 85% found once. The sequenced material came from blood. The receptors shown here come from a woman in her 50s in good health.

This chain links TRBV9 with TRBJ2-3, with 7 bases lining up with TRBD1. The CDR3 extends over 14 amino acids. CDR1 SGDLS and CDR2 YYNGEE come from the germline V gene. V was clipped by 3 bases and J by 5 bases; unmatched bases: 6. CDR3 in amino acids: CASSATPGGDTQYF. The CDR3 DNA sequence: TGTGCCAGCAGCGCGACCCCAGGGGGAGATACGCAGTATTTT.

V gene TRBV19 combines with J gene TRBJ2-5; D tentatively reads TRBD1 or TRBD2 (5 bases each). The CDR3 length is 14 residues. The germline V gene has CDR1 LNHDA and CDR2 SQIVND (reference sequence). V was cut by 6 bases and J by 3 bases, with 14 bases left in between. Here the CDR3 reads CASRDPGPKETQYF. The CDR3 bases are TGTGCCAGTAGAGATCCGGGACCCAAAGAGACCCAGTACTTC.

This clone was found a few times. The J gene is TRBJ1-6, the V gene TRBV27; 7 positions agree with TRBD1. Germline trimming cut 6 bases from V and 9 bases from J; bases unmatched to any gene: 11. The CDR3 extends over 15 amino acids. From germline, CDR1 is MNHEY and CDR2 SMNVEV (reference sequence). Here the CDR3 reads CASRPPGQLSSPLHF. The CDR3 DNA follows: TGTGCCAGCAGGCCGCCGGGACAGCTATCTTCACCCCTCCACTTT.